Detailed here is one T cell receptor beta chain. The specificity of this receptor is unknown. Base qualities are not at hand, and no much larger clone is one base apart. The method behind the library was the immunoSEQ multiplex PCR assay. The published analysis was carried out like this. A statistical classification framework was built for diagnosing cytomegalovirus status from the catalog of TCR beta chain sequences. The table was pulled from immuneACCESS by TCRdb, which kept in-frame rearrangements only. Such tables lose some clones; where checked, under half of the loss comes from unresolved V genes, and the rest has no known cause. V and J calls and clone size follow that table, whereas D and trimming were derived from the DNA. The sample table contains fewer than 60,000 clones; only one count was recorded for 80% to 90% of them. The ten largest clones represent more than 14% of the sample. Per the germline V gene, MNHEY is the CDR1 and SVGAGI is the CDR2. The CDR3, cysteine through phenylalanine, is 15 amino acids long. The kept DNA is CDR3 alone, 45 bases in frame from the first base. V is pruned by 5 bases and J by 6 bases, leaving 10 bases of the junction without a gene match.

Separate from the approximately 670-subject first cohort, the validation cohort of some 130 subjects was the group to which the donors belonged. The data were obtained in a study of cytomegalovirus exposure and HLA in healthy donors (dated by TCRdb to the late 2010s). For the study in its entirety: The roughly 670 repertoires of the first cohort and the 120 validation repertoires were produced on the same platform, according to a later analysis. The study aimed to test whether signatures of past pathogen exposure could be identified by cataloging public T cell receptors. In addition to the first cohort of approximately 670 subjects, a separate validation cohort of 100 to 150 different subjects was used. The study combined high-throughput TCR immunosequencing, statistical association of individual TCRs with disease status, and machine learning to predict cytomegalovirus infection status. Paper-wide results and their limitations: The study gave a list of about 150 TCR beta chains associated with cytomegalovirus. In vitro tests confirmed that a few of the cytomegalovirus-associated TCR beta chains recognize cytomegalovirus antigens. Subsequent analysis determined that TCRs grouped into clusters in the first cohort also showed a tendency toward co-occurrence across the roughly 130 validation repertoires, and 94% of cluster scores exceeded 0. In both the original and validation cohorts, the classifier was reported to diagnose cytomegalovirus status with high specificity and sensitivity. According to the authors, the approach could potentially be generalized to other disease states and immunological phenotypes. All 120 or so repertoires were used to score co-occurrence in the validation cohort in a later analysis, because that analysis had no HLA typing for the cohort. Most TCR sequences were observed very rarely across donors, whereas some public TCRs were present in many individuals.

The specimen sequenced was PBMCs. This receptor chain uses TRBV6-5 and TRBJ1-5; TRBD1 matches 7 bases in the middle. The TCR comes from a woman between 18 and 30 years old in good health and CMV-seronegative. The CDR3: CASSRRQGNGQPQHF. At the DNA level, the sequence is TGTGCCAGCAGTAGAAGACAGGGAAACGGTCAGCCCCAGCATTTT.